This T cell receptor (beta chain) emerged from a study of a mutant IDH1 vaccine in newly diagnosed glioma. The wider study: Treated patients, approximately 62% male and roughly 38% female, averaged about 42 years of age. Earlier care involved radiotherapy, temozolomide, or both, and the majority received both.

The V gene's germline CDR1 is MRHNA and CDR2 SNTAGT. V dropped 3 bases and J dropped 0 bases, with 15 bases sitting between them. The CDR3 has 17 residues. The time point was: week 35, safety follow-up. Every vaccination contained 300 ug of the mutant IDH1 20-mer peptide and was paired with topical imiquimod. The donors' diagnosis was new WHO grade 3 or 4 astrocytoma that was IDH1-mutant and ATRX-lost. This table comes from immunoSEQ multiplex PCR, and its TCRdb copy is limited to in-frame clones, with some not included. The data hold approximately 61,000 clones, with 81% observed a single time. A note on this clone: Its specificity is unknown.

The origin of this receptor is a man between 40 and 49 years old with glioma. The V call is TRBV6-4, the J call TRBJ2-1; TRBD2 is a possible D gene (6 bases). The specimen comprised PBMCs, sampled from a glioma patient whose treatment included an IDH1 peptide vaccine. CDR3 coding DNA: TGTGCCAGCAGTGAAGGTAGCGGACCTTTCTCCTACAATGAGCAGTTCTTC. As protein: CASSEGSGPFSYNEQFF.